The 2 T cell receptor beta chains in this list originate from one sample, sequenced in a study of human T cells and chemical hapten exposure. Time point reported: pre-sensitization, week 0. Indicated treatment: therapeutic diphenylcyclopropenone sensitization with weekly scalp DPC. TCRdb ran MiXCR on the RACE reads and lists one entry per CDR3 protein. The sample holds about 68,000 distinct CDR3 sequences, 9.5% to 13% seen once. The input for sequencing was whole blood, taken in connection with sensitization to the hapten diphenylcyclopropenone (DPC). These receptors all come from a woman aged 45-65 years with alopecia areata. Some clones in this sample may be carry-over from other donors' samples.

This clonotype was found many times. This chain joins TRBV5-1 and TRBJ2-1, with 9 bases identical to TRBD1. There are 15 residues in the CDR3. Germline V gene lookup returns CDR1 SGHRS and CDR2 YFSETQ. V shed 6 bases and J 6 bases; nucleotides not matched to a gene: 10. The CDR3 spells CASISGTGPSNEQFF. The CDR3 region has the DNA TGCGCCAGCATCTCCGGGACAGGGCCCTCCAATGAGCAGTTCTTC.

This clonotype was observed a few times. The chain links TRBV12-3 or TRBV12-4 to TRBJ2-1; 7 bases match TRBD1. With 7 bases clipped from V and 8 bases from J, the junction kept 17 bases outside the gene matches. The CDR3 contains 16 residues. The CDR3 protein is CASIRGQSLLRDEQFF. DNA of the CDR3: TGTGCCAGCATTCGGGGACAGTCACTACTCAGGGATGAGCAGTTCTTC.